A selection of T cell receptor beta chains follows, all from one sample in a study of cytomegalovirus exposure and HLA in healthy donors. Only in-frame clones appear in the TCRdb table, and some are missing; sequencing was by immunoSEQ multiplex PCR. The sample records roughly 150,000 clones, 85% being singletons. The sequencing sample was made of PBMCs. These receptors came from a boy aged 2 to 10 in good health and CMV-seronegative. The CDR3 runs from the conserved cysteine through the conserved F or W. A D gene is named only where the DNA matches it firmly. Size is stated for part of the rows, as once, few or many counts, or as a class when the clone is expanded.

d_call | j_call | v_call | clone_size | cdr3_nt | cdr3_aa
NA | TRBJ1-5 | TRBV28 | NA | TGTGCCAGTAGGGGAGGGAGCAATCAGCCCCAGCATTTT | CASRGGSNQPQHF
NA | TRBJ2-5 | TRBV6-4 | NA | TGTGCCAGCAGTGGGGGGCGCGGGGAGACCCAGTACTTC | CASSGGRGETQYF
NA | TRBJ1-5 | TRBV6-5 | once | TGTGCCAGCAGCCCCCTTGCGGGAGAGCCCCAGCATTTT | CASSPLAGEPQHF
NA | TRBJ2-1 | TRBV7-9 | NA | TGTGCCAGCAGCTTATTAGACAGGGAGGATGAGCAGTTCTTC | CASSLLDREDEQFF
TRBD1 | TRBJ2-5 | TRBV5-6 | NA | TGTGCCAGCAGCCCAGGGGACAGGGGCCAAGAGACCCAGTACTTC | CASSPGDRGQETQYF
NA | TRBJ2-3 | TRBV5-1 | once | TGCGCCAGCAGACCTTCCATATCCAGGGCTAGCACAGATACGCAGTATTTT | CASRPSISRASTDTQYF
TRBD2 | TRBJ2-5 | TRBV7-8 | few | TGTGCCAGCAGCTATGAGACTAGCGGGCTACAGACCCAGTACTTC | CASSYETSGLQTQYF
TRBD1 | TRBJ2-5 | TRBV30 | NA | TGTGCCTGGGTGAGGGACAGGGTGGAAAAGACCCAGTACTTC | CAWVRDRVEKTQYF
TRBD1 | TRBJ2-1 | TRBV28 | NA | TGTGCCAGCGGGGGTCGTGGGGCCAGGGGGTACAATGAGCAGTTCTTC | CASGGRGARGYNEQFF
TRBD1 | TRBJ2-3 | TRBV7-2 | once | TGTGCCAGCAGCAGGGGTCGGCCAAGGGACAGGGGGGCAGATACGCAGTATTTT | CASSRGRPRDRGADTQYF
TRBD1 | TRBJ2-2 | TRBV29-1 | NA | TGCAGCGTGGTAGGGACAGGGGGGCACGGGGAGCTGTTTTTT | CSVVGTGGHGELFF
TRBD1 | TRBJ1-2 | TRBV18 | NA | TGTGCCAGCTCACCAGTGACAGGGACCTATGGCTACACCTTC | CASSPVTGTYGYTF